This T cell receptor (beta chain) derives from a study of T-cell reconstitution after alpha-beta-depleted transplantation in children. Whole-study results and caveats: T cells produced anew were the main source of T-cell counts and diversity one year after transplant. The study reportedly traced alpha-beta T cells about two months after transplant to several hundred expanded graft clones. Surviving thymic progenitors and recipient T cells were the source of high TCRbeta diversity at day 60 in some patients.

The authors prepared the TCRbeta library with unique molecular identifiers. TCRdb re-called the PCR reads with MiXCR, one entry per CDR3 protein. The sample has around 270,000 distinct CDR3 sequences, 6% to 10% seen once; the top ten hold around 9.8%. CDR3 length: 12 amino acids. The V gene lost 3 bases and the J gene lost 3 bases, with 5 bases spanning the gap. Germline CDR1 is SGHRS and CDR2 is YFSETQ. This clonotype showed up many times. Antigen: not known. The origin of this receptor is a female patient under 10 years old who had a stem cell transplant for Fanconi anemia, so the T cells may come from the graft donor. This chain connects TRBV5-1 to TRBJ2-3; no definite D call. Here the sequenced sample was peripheral blood, taken 360 days after TCRalphabeta/CD19-depleted stem cell transplant. The CDR3 DNA reads as TGCGCCAGCAGCTACTTAACAGATACGCAGTATTTT. Its translation is CASSYLTDTQYF.